This entry lists 4 T cell receptor beta chains sequenced from one sample in a study of blood T cell repertoires in COVID-19. The repertoire was sequenced with immunoSEQ multiplex PCR; TCRdb's copy has only in-frame clones and lacks some. The table lists 140,000 or so clones, 84% of them singletons. Source material: peripheral blood. The receptors here all came from a man between 25 and 39 years old with COVID-19, enrolled during active disease.

The gene calls are TRBV7-8 and TRBJ1-1; D remains unclear. Trimming removed 5 bases from V and 5 bases from J, with 12 bases in between. This CDR3 spans 13 amino acids. Germline V lookup: CDR1 SGHVS, CDR2 FQNEAQ. CDR3 nucleotides: TGTGCCAGCAGCAAAGCCGCCGGGACTGAAGCTTTCTTT. Translated, it gives CASSKAAGTEAFF.

This clone was counted between two and nine times. The V and J genes are TRBV12-3 or TRBV12-4 and TRBJ2-7; 7 bases agree with TRBD1. The CDR3 runs 13 residues. Unmatched junction bases numbered 2, after V lost 1 base and J lost 5 bases. The CDR3 sequence: CASSLGGGHEQYF. CDR3 bases: TGTGCCAGCAGTTTAGGAGGGGGCCACGAGCAGTACTTC.

This clone showed up just a few times. This chain connects TRBV5-4 to TRBJ1-5; 9 bases map to TRBD1. Germline values: CDR1 SGHNT, CDR2 YYREEE (reference sequence). V was clipped by 2 bases and J by 2 bases; unmatched bases: 5. This CDR3 spans 16 amino acids. This CDR3 reads CASSFGTGSGNQPQHF. The CDR3 DNA follows: TGTGCCAGCAGCTTTGGGACAGGGAGTGGCAATCAGCCCCAGCATTTT.

The chain recombines TRBV5-1 with TRBJ2-5; the D gene is possibly TRBD1 (6 bases). CDR3 length equals 16 residues. With 7 bases removed from V and 1 base from J, the gap between germline ends came to 20 bases. Germline CDR1 and CDR2: SGHRS and YFSETQ. The CDR3 sequence: CASREQGYLVQETQYF. In DNA form, the CDR3 reads TGCGCCAGCCGCGAACAGGGATATTTGGTCCAAGAGACCCAGTACTTC.